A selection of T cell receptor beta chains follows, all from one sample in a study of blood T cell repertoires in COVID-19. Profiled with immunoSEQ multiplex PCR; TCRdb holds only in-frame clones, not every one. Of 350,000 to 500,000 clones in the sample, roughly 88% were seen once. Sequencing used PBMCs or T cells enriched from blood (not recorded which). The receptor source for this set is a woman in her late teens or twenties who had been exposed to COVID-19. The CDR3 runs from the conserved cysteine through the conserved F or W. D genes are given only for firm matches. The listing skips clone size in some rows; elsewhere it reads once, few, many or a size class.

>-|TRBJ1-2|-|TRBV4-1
TGCGCCAGCAGCCAAGTACTTCTTCGATATGCGGGGGGTTCTAACTATGGCTACACCTTC
CASSQVLLRYAGGSNYGYTF
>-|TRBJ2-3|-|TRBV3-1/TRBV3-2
TGTGCCAGCAGCCCGAGGTCCGGGACTAGCACAGATACGCAGTATTTT
CASSPRSGTSTDTQYF
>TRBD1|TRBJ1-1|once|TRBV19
TGTGCCAGTACCAGGACAGGGGGAGTGAACACTGAAGCTTTCTTT
CASTRTGGVNTEAFF
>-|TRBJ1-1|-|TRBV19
TGTGCCAGTAGTGACGGGGAGAACACTGAAGCTTTCTTT
CASSDGENTEAFF
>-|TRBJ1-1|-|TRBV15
TGTGCCACCAGCAGAGGGGGCCAGGGGAACACTGAAGCTTTCTTT
CATSRGGQGNTEAFF
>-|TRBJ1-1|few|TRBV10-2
TGCGCCAGCACCAACGGCGGTGGTGTCACTGAAGCTTTCTTT
CASTNGGGVTEAFF
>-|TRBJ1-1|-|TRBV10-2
TGCGCCAGCAGTCCACAGGTTATGAACACTGAAGCTTTCTTT
CASSPQVMNTEAFF
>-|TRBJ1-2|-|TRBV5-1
TGCGCCAGCAGCATATCGACGACAAGAAACTATGGCTACACCTTC
CASSISTTRNYGYTF
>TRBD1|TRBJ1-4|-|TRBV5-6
TGTGCCAGCAGCTCAGGAACAGGGGTCGGCCCAGAAAAACTGTTTTTT
CASSSGTGVGPEKLFF
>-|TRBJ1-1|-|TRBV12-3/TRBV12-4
TGTGCCAGCATGATCAGATCGAACACTGAAGCTTTCTTT
CASMIRSNTEAFF
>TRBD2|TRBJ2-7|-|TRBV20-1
TGCAGTGCTAGTTTCAGCGGGAGAGACCGCTACGAGCAGTACTTC
CSASFSGRDRYEQYF
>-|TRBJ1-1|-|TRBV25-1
TGTGCCAGCAGTCAGGCCCAGGGTGGGGTAGGCACTGAAGCTTTCTTT
CASSQAQGGVGTEAFF
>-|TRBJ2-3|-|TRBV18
TGTGCCAGCCTAGGCCCCATTAGCACAGATACGCAGTATTTT
CASLGPISTDTQYF
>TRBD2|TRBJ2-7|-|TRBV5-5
TGTGCCAGCAGCTTCGGTGCGGGGACTAGCGGGAACGAGCAGTACTTC
CASSFGAGTSGNEQYF
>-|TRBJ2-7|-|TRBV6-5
TGTGCCACCAATTTAAGGGGTTCGGTGGGGTACGAGCAGTACTTC
CATNLRGSVGYEQYF
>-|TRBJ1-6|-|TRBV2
TGTGCCAGCAGTGAAAATACACCCAATTCACCCCTCCACTTT
CASSENTPNSPLHF
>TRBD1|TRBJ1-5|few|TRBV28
TGTGCCAGCGAAACAGGGGGGGGTCAGCCCCAGCATTTT
CASETGGGQPQHF
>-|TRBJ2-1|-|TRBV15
TGTGCCACCAGCTGGGGGGAAGGCGGCAATGAGCAGTTCTTC
CATSWGEGGNEQFF
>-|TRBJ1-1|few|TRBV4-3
TGCGCCAGCAGCCAATCTAAGTTTACTAACACTGAAGCTTTCTTT
CASSQSKFTNTEAFF
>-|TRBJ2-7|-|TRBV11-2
TGTGCCAGCAGCTTAGTATCAGGGAACTACGAGCAGTACTTC
CASSLVSGNYEQYF
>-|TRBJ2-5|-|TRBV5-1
TGCGCCAGCAGTTTTACAGGACAAGAGACCCAGTACTTC
CASSFTGQETQYF
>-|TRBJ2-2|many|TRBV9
TGTGCCAGCAGCTCCAGTAGCCCCGGGGAGCTGTTTTTT
CASSSSSPGELFF
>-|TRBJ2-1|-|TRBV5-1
TGCGCCAGCAGGGAGGGACGTGGCGTACCCAATGAGCAGTTCTTC
CASREGRGVPNEQFF
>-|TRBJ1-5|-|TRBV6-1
TGTGCCAGCAGTGAATTGGGGGGTAGCAATCAGCCCCAGCATTTT
CASSELGGSNQPQHF
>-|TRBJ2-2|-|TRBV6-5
TGTGCCAGTTCGGACACAAACACCGGGGAGCTGTTTTTT
CASSDTNTGELFF
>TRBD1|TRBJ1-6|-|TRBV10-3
TGTGCCATCAGTGAGGAGCCTGGAGGGGGCAATTCACCCCTCCACTTT
CAISEEPGGGNSPLHF
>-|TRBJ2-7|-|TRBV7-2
TGTGCCAGCAGCTTAGCGGGGGGGCCCAACGAGCAGTACTTC
CASSLAGGPNEQYF
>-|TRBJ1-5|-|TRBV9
TGTGCCAGCAGCCCCGATGGGGGCAGGGACAATCAGCCCCAGCATTTT
CASSPDGGRDNQPQHF
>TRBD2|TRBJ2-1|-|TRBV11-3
TGTGCCAGCGGCCGGGGGGGCGGTTTTTACAATGAGCAGTTCTTC
CASGRGGGFYNEQFF
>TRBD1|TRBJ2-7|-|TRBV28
TGTGCCAGCAGTTTAAGGCAGGGGGCTCGTGGGGAGCAGTACTTC
CASSLRQGARGEQYF
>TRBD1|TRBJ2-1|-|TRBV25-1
TGTGCCAGCAGTGAAGACAGGGGCTCCTACAATGAGCAGTTCTTC
CASSEDRGSYNEQFF
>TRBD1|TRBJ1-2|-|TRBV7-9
TGTGCCAGCAGCCCGGAGACAGGGGGTAACTATGGCTACACCTTC
CASSPETGGNYGYTF
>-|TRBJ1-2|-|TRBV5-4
TGTGCCAGCAGCTTGGTTGGGGGCGGTGACTATGGCTACACCTTC
CASSLVGGGDYGYTF
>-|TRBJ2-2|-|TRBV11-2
TGTGCCAGCAGCCCAGGAGGGAACACCGGGGAGCTGTTTTTT
CASSPGGNTGELFF
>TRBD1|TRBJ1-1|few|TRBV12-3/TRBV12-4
TGTGCCAGCAGTTCACCGACAGGGAACCGGGCCTTT
CASSSPTGNRAF
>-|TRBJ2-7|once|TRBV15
TGTGCCACCAGCAGAGTAAGGGGCTACGAGCAGTACTTC
CATSRVRGYEQYF
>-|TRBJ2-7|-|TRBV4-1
TGCGCCAGCAGCCAAAAAGTAGGCACAGAATTCTACGAGCAGTACTTC
CASSQKVGTEFYEQYF
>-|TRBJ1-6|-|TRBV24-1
TGTGCCACCTATAGACAGCCCCAGTTCTATAATCCCCTCCACTTT
CATYRQPQFYNPLHF
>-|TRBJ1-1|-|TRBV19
TGTGCCAGTAGTAAGGGACATACGACGAGCACTGAAGCTTTCTTT
CASSKGHTTSTEAFF
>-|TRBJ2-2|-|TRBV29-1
TGCAGCGTTGGAACAGGGCCGAACACCGGGGAGCTGTTTTTT
CSVGTGPNTGELFF
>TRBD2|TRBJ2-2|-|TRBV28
TGTGCCAGCACCAAAAGTCTTATGCGGGGGACCGGGGAGCTGTTTTTT
CASTKSLMRGTGELFF
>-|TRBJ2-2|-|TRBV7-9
TGTGCCAGCAGCGTAACAGGGCCCGGGGAGCTGTTTTTT
CASSVTGPGELFF
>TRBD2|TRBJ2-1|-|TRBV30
TGTGCCTGGAGTAACGGACTAGCGGGCCCGGGGGAGCAGTTCTTC
CAWSNGLAGPGEQFF
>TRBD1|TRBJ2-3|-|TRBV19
TGTGCCAGTAGTCAGGGGGTCCTCACAGATACGCAGTATTTT
CASSQGVLTDTQYF
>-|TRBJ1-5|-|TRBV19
TGTGCCAGTAGGACTGAACAGGGTTCCAATCAGCCCCAGCATTTT
CASRTEQGSNQPQHF
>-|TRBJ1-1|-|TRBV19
TGTGCCAGTTGGAGGGGAATGAACACTGAAGCTTTCTTT
CASWRGMNTEAFF
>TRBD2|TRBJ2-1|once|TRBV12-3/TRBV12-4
TGTGCCAGCCGGGTAGCGGGTGGGAATGAGCAGTTCTTC
CASRVAGGNEQFF
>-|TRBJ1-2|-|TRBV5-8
TGTGCCAGCAGCCCTGGAGGAGGGCCCCCTGGCTACACCTTC
CASSPGGGPPGYTF
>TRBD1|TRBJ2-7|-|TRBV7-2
TGTGCCAGCAGCCTTAGTGCTGGGACAGGGACCTACGAGCAGTACTTC
CASSLSAGTGTYEQYF
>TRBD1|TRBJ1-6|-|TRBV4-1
TGCGCCAGCAGCCAAGAAAAAAGGGACAGGGACTATAATTCACCCCTCCACTTT
CASSQEKRDRDYNSPLHF
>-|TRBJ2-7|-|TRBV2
TGTGCCAGCATTCTTGCGGGCGGGGCCTCCTACGAGCAGTACTTC
CASILAGGASYEQYF